The clone carrying this T cell receptor beta chain was recorded a few times. The sample belongs to a study of CD8 T cells in ankylosing spondylitis. In TCRdb, the 5' RACE reads were re-called with MiXCR into one record per CDR3 protein. The table records 220,000 or so distinct CDR3 sequences, roughly 10% of them present only once. V gave up 4 bases and J gave up 1 base, with 9 bases separating them. The germline V gene encodes CDR1 MNHNS and CDR2 SASEGT. This CDR3 comprises 14 residues. The sample comprised blood, either unsorted or a sorted T cell fraction (not recorded which). This sequence joins TRBV6-1 and TRBJ2-3; tentative D call: TRBD2 (6 bases). This sequence originates from a male donor with ankylosing spondylitis or in good health (not recorded which). The CDR3: CASSVREGTDTQYF. CDR3 bases: TGTGCCAGCAGTGTCAGGGAGGGCACAGATACGCAGTATTTT.